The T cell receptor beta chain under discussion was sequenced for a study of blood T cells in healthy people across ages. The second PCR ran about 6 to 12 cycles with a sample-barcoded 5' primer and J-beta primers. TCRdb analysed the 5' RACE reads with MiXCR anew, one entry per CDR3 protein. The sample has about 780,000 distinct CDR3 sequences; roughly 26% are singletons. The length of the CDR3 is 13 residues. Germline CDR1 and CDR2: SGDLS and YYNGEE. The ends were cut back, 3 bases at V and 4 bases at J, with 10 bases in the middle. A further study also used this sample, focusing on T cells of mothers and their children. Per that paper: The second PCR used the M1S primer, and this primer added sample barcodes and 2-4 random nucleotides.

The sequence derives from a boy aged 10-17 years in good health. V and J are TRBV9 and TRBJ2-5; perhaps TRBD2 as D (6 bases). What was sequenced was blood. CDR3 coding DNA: TGTGCCAGCAGCGGGGGCGGGGTAGAGACCCAGTACTTC. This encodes CASSGGGVETQYF.